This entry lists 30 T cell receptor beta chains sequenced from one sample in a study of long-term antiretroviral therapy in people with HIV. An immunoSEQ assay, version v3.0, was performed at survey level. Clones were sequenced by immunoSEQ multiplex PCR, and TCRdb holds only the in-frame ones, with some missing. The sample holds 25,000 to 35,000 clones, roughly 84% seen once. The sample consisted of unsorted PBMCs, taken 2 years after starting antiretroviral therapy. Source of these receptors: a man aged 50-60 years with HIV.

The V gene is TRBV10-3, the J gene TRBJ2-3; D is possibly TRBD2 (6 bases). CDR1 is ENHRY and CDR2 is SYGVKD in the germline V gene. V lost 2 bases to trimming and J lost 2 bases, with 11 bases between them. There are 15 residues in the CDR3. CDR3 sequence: CAISERLGNTDTQYF. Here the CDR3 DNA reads TGTGCCATCAGTGAGCGACTAGGCAACACAGATACGCAGTATTTT.

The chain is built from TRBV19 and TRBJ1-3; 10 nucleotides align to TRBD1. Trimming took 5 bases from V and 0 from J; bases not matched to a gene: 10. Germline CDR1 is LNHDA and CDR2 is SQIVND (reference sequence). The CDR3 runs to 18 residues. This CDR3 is CASSLAGTGASSGNTIYF. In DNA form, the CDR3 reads TGTGCCAGTAGTCTCGCCGGGACAGGGGCGAGCTCTGGAAACACCATATATTTT.

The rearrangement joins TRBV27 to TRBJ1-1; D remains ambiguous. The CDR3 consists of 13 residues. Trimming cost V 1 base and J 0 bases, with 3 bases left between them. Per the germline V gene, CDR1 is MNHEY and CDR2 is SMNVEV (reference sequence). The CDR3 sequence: CASSLYLNTEAFF. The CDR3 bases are TGTGCCAGCAGTTTATACCTGAACACTGAAGCTTTCTTT.

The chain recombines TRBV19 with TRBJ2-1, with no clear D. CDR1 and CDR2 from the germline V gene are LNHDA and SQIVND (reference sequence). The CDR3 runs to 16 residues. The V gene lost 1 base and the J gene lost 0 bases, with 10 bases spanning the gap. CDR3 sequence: CASSIGEAFSYNEQFF. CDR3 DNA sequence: TGTGCCAGTAGTATAGGAGAGGCGTTCTCCTACAATGAGCAGTTCTTC.

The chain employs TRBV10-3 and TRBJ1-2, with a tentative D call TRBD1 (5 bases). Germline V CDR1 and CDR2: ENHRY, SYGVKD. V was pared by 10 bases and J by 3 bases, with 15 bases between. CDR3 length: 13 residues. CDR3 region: CASDRTGYYGYTF. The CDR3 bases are TGTGCCAGCGACAGAACCGGTTACTATGGCTACACCTTC.

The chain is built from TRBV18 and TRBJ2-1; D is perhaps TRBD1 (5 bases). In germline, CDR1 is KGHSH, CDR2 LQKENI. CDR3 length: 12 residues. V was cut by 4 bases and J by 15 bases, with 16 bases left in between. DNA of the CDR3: TGTGCCAGCTCACAGCAGGGCAAAGGAATGTTCTTC. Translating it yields CASSQQGKGMFF.

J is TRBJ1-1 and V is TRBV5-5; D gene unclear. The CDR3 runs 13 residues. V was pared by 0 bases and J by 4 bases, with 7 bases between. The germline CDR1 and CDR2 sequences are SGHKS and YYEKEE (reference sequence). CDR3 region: CASSLVAGTEAFF. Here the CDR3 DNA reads TGTGCCAGCAGCTTGGTTGCGGGCACTGAAGCTTTCTTT.

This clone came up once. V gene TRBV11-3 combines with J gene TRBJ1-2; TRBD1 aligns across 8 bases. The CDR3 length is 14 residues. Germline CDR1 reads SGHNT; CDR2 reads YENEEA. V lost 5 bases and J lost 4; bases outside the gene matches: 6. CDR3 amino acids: CASSPRTGIYGYTF. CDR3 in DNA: TGTGCCAGCAGCCCTCGGACAGGGATCTATGGCTACACCTTC.

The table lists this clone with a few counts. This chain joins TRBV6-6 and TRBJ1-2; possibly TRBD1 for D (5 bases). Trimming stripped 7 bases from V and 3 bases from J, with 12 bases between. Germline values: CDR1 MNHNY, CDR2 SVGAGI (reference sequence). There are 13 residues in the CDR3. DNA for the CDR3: TGTGCCAGCACGACGGGAGGGGACTATGGCTACACCTTC. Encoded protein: CASTTGGDYGYTF.

The CDR3 region has the DNA TGTGCCAGCAGCCTCCGGCAGGGCGAATCCTACGAGCAGTACTTC. Its translation: CASSLRQGESYEQYF. This sequence joins TRBV7-9 and TRBJ2-7; D is possibly TRBD1 (5 bases). CDR3 length: 15 residues. CDR1 and CDR2 (germline): SEHNR, FQNEAQ (reference sequence). The V end lost 5 bases, the J end lost 1 base, and 15 bases lay between the germline ends.

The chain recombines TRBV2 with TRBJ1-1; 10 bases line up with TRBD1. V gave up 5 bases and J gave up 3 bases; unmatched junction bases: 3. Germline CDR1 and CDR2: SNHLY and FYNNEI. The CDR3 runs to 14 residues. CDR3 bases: TGTGCCAGCAGTCGACAGGGGGCGTACACTGAAGCTTTCTTT. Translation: CASSRQGAYTEAFF.

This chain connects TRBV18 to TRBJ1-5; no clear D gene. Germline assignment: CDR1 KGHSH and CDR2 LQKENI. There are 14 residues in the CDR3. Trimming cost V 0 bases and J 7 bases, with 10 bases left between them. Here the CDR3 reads CASSPPSISQPQHF. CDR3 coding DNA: TGTGCCAGCTCACCACCGAGTATATCCCAGCCCCAGCATTTT. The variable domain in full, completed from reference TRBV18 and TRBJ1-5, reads NAGVMQNPRHLVRRRGQEARLRCSPMKGHSHVYWYRQLPEEGLKFMVYLQKENIIDESGMPKERFSAEFPKEGPSILRIQQVVRGDSAAYFCASSPPSISQPQHFGDGTRLSIL.

CDR3 nucleotide sequence: TGTGCCAGCAGTACCGGGAATGAAGCTTTCTTT. Residues: CASSTGNEAFF. J is TRBJ1-1 and V is TRBV27; no clear D. Germline loops: CDR1 MNHEY, CDR2 SMNVEV (reference sequence). CDR3 size: 11 residues. The V and J ends lost 5 bases and 7 bases respectively, with 8 bases between them.

CDR3 DNA sequence: TGTGCCAGCAGCTCCTCAGACAGCATCCGTCAGCCCCAGCATTTT. Translation gives CASSSSDSIRQPQHF. The chain couples TRBV9 to TRBJ1-5; D is possibly TRBD1 (5 bases). This CDR3 region has 15 residues. V lost 4 bases and J lost 6, with 17 bases in between. Germline loops: CDR1 SGDLS, CDR2 YYNGEE.

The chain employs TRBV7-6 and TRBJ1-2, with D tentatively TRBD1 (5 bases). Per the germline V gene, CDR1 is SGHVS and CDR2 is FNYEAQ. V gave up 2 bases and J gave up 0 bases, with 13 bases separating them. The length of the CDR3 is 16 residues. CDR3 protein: CASSLNAGLSNYGYTF. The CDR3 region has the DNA TGTGCCAGCAGCTTAAACGCAGGGCTCTCTAACTATGGCTACACCTTC.

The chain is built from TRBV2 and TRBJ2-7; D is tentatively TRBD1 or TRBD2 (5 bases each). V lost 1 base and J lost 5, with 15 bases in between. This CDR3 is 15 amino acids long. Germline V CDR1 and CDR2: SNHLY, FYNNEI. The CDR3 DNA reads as TGTGCCAGCAGTGAAGGTCAGGGACCTCCCGACGAGCAGTACTTC. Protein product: CASSEGQGPPDEQYF.

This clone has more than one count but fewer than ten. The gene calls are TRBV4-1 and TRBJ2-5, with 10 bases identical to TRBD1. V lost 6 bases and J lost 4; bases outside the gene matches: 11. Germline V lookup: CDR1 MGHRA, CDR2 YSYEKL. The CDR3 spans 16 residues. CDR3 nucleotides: TGCGCCAGCAGTCTAACAAGACAGGGGGCGGGAGAGACCCAGTACTTC. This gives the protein CASSLTRQGAGETQYF.

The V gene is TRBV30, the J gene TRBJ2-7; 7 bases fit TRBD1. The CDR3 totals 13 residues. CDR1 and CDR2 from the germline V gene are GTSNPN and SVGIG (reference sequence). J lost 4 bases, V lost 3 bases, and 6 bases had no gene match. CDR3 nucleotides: TGTGCCTGGAGCCGGGACAGAGTTTACGAGCAGTACTTC. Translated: CAWSRDRVYEQYF.

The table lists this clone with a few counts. CDR3 protein: CASRRTGGTEAFF. The CDR3 DNA reads TGTGCCAGCAGGCGGACAGGGGGCACTGAAGCTTTCTTT. This chain links TRBV2 with TRBJ1-1, with 10 positions matching TRBD1. J was trimmed by 4 bases and V by 6 bases; bases with no gene match: 2. CDR3 length: 13 amino acids. CDR1 is SNHLY and CDR2 is FYNNEI in the germline V gene.

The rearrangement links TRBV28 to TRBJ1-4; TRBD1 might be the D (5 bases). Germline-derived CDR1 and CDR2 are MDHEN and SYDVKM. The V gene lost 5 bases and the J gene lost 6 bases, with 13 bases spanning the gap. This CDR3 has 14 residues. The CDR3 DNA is TGTGCCAGCAGTGTCGCGGGGGTCGATGAAAAACTGTTTTTT. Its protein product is CASSVAGVDEKLFF.

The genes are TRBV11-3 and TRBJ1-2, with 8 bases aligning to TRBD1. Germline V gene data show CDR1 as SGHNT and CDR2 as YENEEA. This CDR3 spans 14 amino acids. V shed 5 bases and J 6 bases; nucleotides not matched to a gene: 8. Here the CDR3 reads CASSMSTGAHGYTF. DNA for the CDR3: TGTGCCAGCAGCATGTCGACAGGGGCCCATGGCTACACCTTC.

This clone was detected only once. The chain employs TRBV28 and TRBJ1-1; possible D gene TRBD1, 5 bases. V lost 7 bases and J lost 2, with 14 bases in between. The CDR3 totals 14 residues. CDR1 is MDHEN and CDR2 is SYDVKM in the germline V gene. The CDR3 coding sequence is TGTGCCAGCACCCATGGGGCGGGAAACACTGAAGCTTTCTTT. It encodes CASTHGAGNTEAFF.

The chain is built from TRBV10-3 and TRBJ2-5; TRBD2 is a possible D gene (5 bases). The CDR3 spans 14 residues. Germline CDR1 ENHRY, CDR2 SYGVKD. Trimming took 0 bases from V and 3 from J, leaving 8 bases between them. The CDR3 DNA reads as TGTGCCATCAGTGAGTCGAGGGCGGAAGAGACCCAGTACTTC. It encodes CAISESRAEETQYF.

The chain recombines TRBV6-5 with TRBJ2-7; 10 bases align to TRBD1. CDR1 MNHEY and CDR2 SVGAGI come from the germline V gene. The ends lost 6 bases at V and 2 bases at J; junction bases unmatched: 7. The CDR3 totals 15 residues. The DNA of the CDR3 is TGTGCCAGCAGCCGTTTCGGACAGGGGGCCTACGAGCAGTACTTC. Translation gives CASSRFGQGAYEQYF.

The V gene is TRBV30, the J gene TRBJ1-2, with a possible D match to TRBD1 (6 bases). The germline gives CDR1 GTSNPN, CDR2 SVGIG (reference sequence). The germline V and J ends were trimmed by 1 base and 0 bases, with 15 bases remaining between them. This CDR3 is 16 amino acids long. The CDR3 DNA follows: TGTGCCTGGAGTGCCAAACGGACAGCTACTAACTATGGCTACACCTTC. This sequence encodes CAWSAKRTATNYGYTF.

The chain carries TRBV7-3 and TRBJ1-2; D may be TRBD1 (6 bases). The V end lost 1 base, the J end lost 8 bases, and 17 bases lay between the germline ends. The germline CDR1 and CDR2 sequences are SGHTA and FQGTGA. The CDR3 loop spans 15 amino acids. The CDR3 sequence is CASSLRALQGRGYTF. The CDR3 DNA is TGTGCCAGCAGCTTAAGGGCCCTACAGGGTCGAGGCTACACCTTC.

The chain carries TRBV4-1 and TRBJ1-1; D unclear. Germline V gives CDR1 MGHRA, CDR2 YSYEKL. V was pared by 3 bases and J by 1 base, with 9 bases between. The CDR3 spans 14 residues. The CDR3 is CASSHHLRNTEAFF. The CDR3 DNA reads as TGCGCCAGCAGCCATCATCTTAGGAACACTGAAGCTTTCTTT.

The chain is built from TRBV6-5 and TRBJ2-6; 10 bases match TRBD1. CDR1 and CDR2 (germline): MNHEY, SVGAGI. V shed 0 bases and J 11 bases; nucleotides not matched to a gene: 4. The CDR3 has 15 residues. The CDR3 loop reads CASSYSGQGTDVLTF. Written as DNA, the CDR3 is TGTGCCAGCAGTTACTCGGGACAGGGGACCGACGTCCTGACTTTC.

The CDR3 DNA sequence: TGTGCCAGCAGTTTGACAGGTTCCGGCGGCTACACCTTC. This translates into CASSLTGSGGYTF. This chain connects TRBV28 to TRBJ1-2, with D perhaps TRBD1 (6 bases). CDR3 length: 13 residues. The germline CDR1 and CDR2 sequences are MDHEN and SYDVKM. V lost 3 bases to trimming and J lost 8 bases, with 13 bases between them.

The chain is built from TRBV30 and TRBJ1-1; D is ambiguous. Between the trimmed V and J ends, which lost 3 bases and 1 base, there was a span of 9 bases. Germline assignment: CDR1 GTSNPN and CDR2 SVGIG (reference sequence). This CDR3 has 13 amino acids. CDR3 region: CAWRAQGNTEAFF. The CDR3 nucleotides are TGTGCCTGGAGGGCACAAGGGAACACTGAAGCTTTCTTT.